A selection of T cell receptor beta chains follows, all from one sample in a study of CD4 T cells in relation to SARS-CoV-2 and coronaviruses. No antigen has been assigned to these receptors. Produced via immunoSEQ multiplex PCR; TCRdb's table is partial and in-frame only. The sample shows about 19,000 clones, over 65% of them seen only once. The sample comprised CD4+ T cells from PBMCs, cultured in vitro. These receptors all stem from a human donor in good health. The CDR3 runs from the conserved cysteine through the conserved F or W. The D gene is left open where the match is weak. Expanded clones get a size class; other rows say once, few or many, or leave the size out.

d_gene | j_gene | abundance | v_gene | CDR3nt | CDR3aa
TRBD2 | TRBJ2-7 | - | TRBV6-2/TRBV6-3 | TGTGCCAGCAGACCTAGCGGGCACTCCTCCTACGAGCAGTACTTC | CASRPSGHSSYEQYF
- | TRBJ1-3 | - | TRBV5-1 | TGCGCCAGCAGCTCCGAACAGGGAAACACCATATATTTT | CASSSEQGNTIYF
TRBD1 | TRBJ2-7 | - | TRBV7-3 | TGTGCCAGCAGCTTAACGGCAGGGGGTGGGTACGAGCAGTACTTC | CASSLTAGGGYEQYF
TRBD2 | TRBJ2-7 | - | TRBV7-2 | TGTGCCAGCAGCCTGGGGCGGGGGTCGGGGGAGCAGTACTTC | CASSLGRGSGEQYF
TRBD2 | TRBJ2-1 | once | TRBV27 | TGTGCCAGCAGTTTAAGGACTAGCGGAGTGAACTATATTGAGCAGTTCTTC | CASSLRTSGVNYIEQFF
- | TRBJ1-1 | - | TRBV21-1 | TGTGCCAGCAGCAAAGGGAGAGGGGCTCCGAACACTGAAGCTTTCTTT | CASSKGRGAPNTEAFF
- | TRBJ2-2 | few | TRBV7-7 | TGTGCCAGCAGTCCGGGACTCCCCCGGGCCACCGGGGAGCTGTTTTTT | CASSPGLPRATGELFF
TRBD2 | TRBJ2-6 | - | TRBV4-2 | TGTGCCAGCAGCCATCTCTTAGCGGGGGGAGCCAACGTCCTGACTTTC | CASSHLLAGGANVLTF
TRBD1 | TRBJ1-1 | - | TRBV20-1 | TGCAGCCTACAGGGGTCCACTGAAGCTTTCTTT | CSLQGSTEAFF
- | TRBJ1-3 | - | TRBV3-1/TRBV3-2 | TGTGCCAGCAGCCATGGTGGCGCCCCGAAGTCTGGAAACACCATATATTTT | CASSHGGAPKSGNTIYF
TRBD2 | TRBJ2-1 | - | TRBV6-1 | TGTGCCAGCAGTGAAAATCTAGCGGGGGGGCCTTGGAATGAGCAGTTCTTC | CASSENLAGGPWNEQFF
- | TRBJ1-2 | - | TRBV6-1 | TGTGCCAGCAGTGAAGCCCGACAGGATCTGGGCTACACCTTC | CASSEARQDLGYTF
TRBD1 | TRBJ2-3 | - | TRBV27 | TGTGCCAGCAGCCCCGGACAGGTGGGCAAGGATACGCAGTATTTT | CASSPGQVGKDTQYF
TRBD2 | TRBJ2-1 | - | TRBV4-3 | TGCGCCAGCAGCCAAGTTTACGGCGGGGGAGGTCGGAGTGAGCAGTTCTTC | CASSQVYGGGGRSEQFF
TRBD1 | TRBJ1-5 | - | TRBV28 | TGTGCCAGCAGTTTAGAACAGGGGAATCAGCCCCAGCATTTT | CASSLEQGNQPQHF
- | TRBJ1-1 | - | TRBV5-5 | TGTGCCAGCAGCTCATTAACTGCAGGTTTCACTGAAGCTTTCTTT | CASSSLTAGFTEAFF
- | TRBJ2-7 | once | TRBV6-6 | TGTGCCAGCAGTTACGACACCTCCTACGAGCAGTACTTC | CASSYDTSYEQYF
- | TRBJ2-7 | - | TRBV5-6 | TGTGCCAGCAGCTTGGTTGGACTATCGGTAAACGAGCAGTACTTC | CASSLVGLSVNEQYF
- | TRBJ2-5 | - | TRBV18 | TGTGCCAGCTCACCTCTCGGAGGGGGCGGGGAGACCCAGTACTTC | CASSPLGGGGETQYF
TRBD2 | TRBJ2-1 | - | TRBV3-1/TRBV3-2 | TGTGCCAGCAGCCAGGGGACTAGCGGGTCCGCCTACAATGAGCAGTTCTTC | CASSQGTSGSAYNEQFF
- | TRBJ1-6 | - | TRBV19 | TGTGCCAGTAGTATAGGGACGACTAATTCACCCCTCCACTTT | CASSIGTTNSPLHF
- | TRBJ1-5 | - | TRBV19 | TGTGCCAGTAGGGAGGGGGGCAGAGGAGGGGTTCAGCCCCAGCATTTT | CASREGGRGGVQPQHF
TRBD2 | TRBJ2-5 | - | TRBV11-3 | TGTGCCAGCAGCAGGGGCGGGGGGGCCGCGGAGACCCAGTACTTC | CASSRGGGAAETQYF
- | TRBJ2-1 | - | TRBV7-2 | TGTGCCAGCAGCTTAAGAGCGGGCACTATAGTAGAGCAGTTCTTC | CASSLRAGTIVEQFF
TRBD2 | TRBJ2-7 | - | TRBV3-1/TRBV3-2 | TGTGCCAGCAGCCCAACCGCCGGGAGCGGGAGGGCCTTGGGGCAGTACTTC | CASSPTAGSGRALGQYF
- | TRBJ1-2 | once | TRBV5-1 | TGCGCCAGCAGCCGTTCGCCAGGTGGATATGGCTACACCTTC | CASSRSPGGYGYTF
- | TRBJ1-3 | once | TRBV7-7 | TGTGCCAGCAGCTTAACCGCCAGGAAGACCTCTGGAAACACCATATATTTT | CASSLTARKTSGNTIYF
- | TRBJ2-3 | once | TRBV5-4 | TGTGCCAGCAGCTCCCCCTTTCTTGGGGTTAGCACAGATACGCAGTATTTT | CASSSPFLGVSTDTQYF
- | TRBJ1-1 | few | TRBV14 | TGTGCCAGCAGCCGACCAGGGTTGAACACTGAAGCTTTCTTT | CASSRPGLNTEAFF
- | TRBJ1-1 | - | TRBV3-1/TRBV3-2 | TGTGCCAGCAGCCAAGAGGACAGGAACACTGAAGCTTTCTTT | CASSQEDRNTEAFF
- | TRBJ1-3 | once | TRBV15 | TGTGCCACCACTAGACCTGGAAACACCATATATTTT | CATTRPGNTIYF
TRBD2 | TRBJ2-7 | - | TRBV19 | TGTGCCAGTAGTCTCTTCCCCACTAGCGGGGGAGCCTACGAGCAGTACTTC | CASSLFPTSGGAYEQYF
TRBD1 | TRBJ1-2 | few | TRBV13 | TGTGCCAGCAGCCGCCAAGTGACAGGGTTTACCTATGGCTACACCTTC | CASSRQVTGFTYGYTF
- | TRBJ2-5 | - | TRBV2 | TGTGCCAGCAACCGGGACCAAGGGACCCAGTACTTC | CASNRDQGTQYF
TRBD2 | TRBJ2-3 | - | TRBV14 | TGTGCCAGCAGCCTAGGACTAGCGGGAGGTCTACACATTCCAGATACGCAGTATTTT | CASSLGLAGGLHIPDTQYF
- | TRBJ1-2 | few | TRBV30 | TGTGCCTGGAGTGTCACCCCCCCCGGTGGCTACACCTTC | CAWSVTPPGGYTF
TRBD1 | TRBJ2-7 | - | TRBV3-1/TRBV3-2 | TGTGCCAGCAGCCAAGGGTCGCTACAGGGGGGCAACGAGCAGTACTTC | CASSQGSLQGGNEQYF
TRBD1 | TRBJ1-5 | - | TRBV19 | TGTGCCAGTAGTATGTTGGGACAGAGGAGCAATCAGCCCCAGCATTTT | CASSMLGQRSNQPQHF
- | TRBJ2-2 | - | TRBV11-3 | TGTGCCAGCTCCGGGGGCGGTACGAACACCGGGGAGCTGTTTTTT | CASSGGGTNTGELFF
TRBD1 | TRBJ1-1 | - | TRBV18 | TGTGCCAGCTCACCGGCACGGACAGGGAAAAGGACTGAAGCTTTCTTT | CASSPARTGKRTEAFF
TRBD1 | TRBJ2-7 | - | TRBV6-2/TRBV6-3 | TGTGCCAGCAGTTACTCCGCGGGACAGGGGGCTGGCGAGCAGTACTTC | CASSYSAGQGAGEQYF
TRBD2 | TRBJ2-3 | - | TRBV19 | TGTGCCAGTAGTCCACTAGCGGAGAGCACAGATACGCAGTATTTT | CASSPLAESTDTQYF
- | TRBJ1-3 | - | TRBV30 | TGTGCCTGGGACAGGAACTCTGGAAACACCATATATTTT | CAWDRNSGNTIYF
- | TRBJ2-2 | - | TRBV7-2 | TGTGCCAGCAGTCAAACCGGGACTGAGAACACCGGGGAGCTGTTTTTT | CASSQTGTENTGELFF
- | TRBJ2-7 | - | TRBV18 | TGTGCCAGCTCACCGATGTTTGGACCGTCCTACGAGCAGTACTTC | CASSPMFGPSYEQYF
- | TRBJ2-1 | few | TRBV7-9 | TGTGCCAGCGCGAGTGATGAGCAGTTCTTC | CASASDEQFF
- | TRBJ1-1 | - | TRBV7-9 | TGTGCCAGCAGCTCGACACAGGGAATGAACACTGAAGCTTTCTTT | CASSSTQGMNTEAFF
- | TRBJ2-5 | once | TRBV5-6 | TGTGCCAGCAGCTCTCCCTGGCAGGAGACCCAGTACTTC | CASSSPWQETQYF
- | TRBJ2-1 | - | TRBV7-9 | TGTGCCAGCAGCTTACCACACCACAATGAGCAGTTCTTC | CASSLPHHNEQFF
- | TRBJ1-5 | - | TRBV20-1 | TGCAGTGCTAGTGCCAGGGAGGGCAATCAGCCCCAGCATTTT | CSASAREGNQPQHF
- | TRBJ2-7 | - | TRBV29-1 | TGCAGCGTTGGACAGTCAAGGAGCTCCTACGAGCAGTACTTC | CSVGQSRSSYEQYF
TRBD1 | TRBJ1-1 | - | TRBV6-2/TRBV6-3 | TGTGCCAGCAGTTACTCGAACCCCGGGACAGGGGGCACTGAAGCTTTCTTT | CASSYSNPGTGGTEAFF
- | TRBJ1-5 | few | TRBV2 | TGTGCCAGCAGAGGGGACGGTAATCAGCCCCAGCATTTT | CASRGDGNQPQHF
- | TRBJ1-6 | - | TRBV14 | TGTGCCAGCAGCCAAGGGTTATCCTATAATTCACCCCTCCACTTT | CASSQGLSYNSPLHF
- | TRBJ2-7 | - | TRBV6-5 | TGTGCCAGCAGTTACGCGGGTGGAGGGTACGAGCAGTACTTC | CASSYAGGGYEQYF
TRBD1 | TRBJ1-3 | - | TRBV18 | TGTGCCAGCTCACACTCCGGGACAGGGACCACTGGAAACACCATATATTTT | CASSHSGTGTTGNTIYF
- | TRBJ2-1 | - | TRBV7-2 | TGTGCCAGCAGCCACCGGGACTTCACCTACAATGAGCAGTTCTTC | CASSHRDFTYNEQFF
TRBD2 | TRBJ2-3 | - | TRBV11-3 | TGTGCCAGCAGCACCCGACACGCGGGAGGGTTGGATACGCAGTATTTT | CASSTRHAGGLDTQYF
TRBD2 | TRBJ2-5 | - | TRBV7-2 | TGTGCCAGCAGCGCAGAGAGCGGGGGGGCCGGGGAGACCCAGTACTTC | CASSAESGGAGETQYF
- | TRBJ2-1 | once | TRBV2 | TGTGCCAGCAGTGAAATCCGGCGGGCTTACAATGAGCAGTTCTTC | CASSEIRRAYNEQFF